These 14 T cell receptor beta chains came from one sample sequenced in a study of T cells after yellow fever vaccination. TCRdb reprocessed the 5' RACE reads via MiXCR and lists one record per CDR3 protein. The table lists 250,000 to 400,000 distinct CDR3 sequences, around 4.5% of them singletons, with approximately 19% in the top ten. The sample here was PBMCs, taken 15 days after the yellow fever booster vaccination. The receptors were gathered from a man in his late teens or twenties who received the YFV17D yellow fever vaccine.

The rearrangement links TRBV12-3 or TRBV12-4 to TRBJ2-5, with D perhaps TRBD2 (5 bases). The V end was cut by 1 base, the J end by 1 base, with 10 bases between. The CDR3 has 15 amino acids. The CDR3 protein is CASSLGELGQETQYF. CDR3 coding DNA: TGTGCCAGCAGTTTAGGGGAGTTGGGCCAAGAGACCCAGTACTTC.

This clonotype was observed a few times. The V gene is TRBV7-2, the J gene TRBJ2-2; 7 bases map to TRBD1. Per the germline V gene, CDR1 is SGHTA and CDR2 is FQGNSA. CDR3 length equals 15 residues. V lost 1 base and J lost 4; bases outside the gene matches: 3. CDR3 in amino acids: CASSLGAGGTGELFF. Written as DNA, the CDR3 is TGTGCCAGCAGCTTAGGGGCAGGGGGCACCGGGGAGCTGTTTTTT.

This clonotype was detected a few times. The V call is TRBV9, the J call TRBJ2-3; D possibly uses TRBD1 or TRBD2 (5 bases each). V was pared by 4 bases and J by 1 base, with 10 bases between. The CDR3 has 14 amino acids. Germline V CDR1 and CDR2: SGDLS, YYNGEE. This CDR3 is CASSSLGGTDTQYF. CDR3 nucleotide sequence: TGTGCCAGCAGCTCGTTGGGGGGCACAGATACGCAGTATTTT.

This clonotype was counted at least ten times. In DNA, the CDR3 is TGTGCCAGCAGCTTCAGAAGTTATAATTCACCCCTCCACTTT. Its translation is CASSFRSYNSPLHF. The chain combines TRBV11-2 with TRBJ1-6; unclear D gene. Trimming took 3 bases from V and 4 from J, leaving 7 bases between them. The germline gives CDR1 SGHAT, CDR2 FQNNGV. The CDR3 runs to 14 residues.

The J gene is TRBJ1-1, the V gene TRBV10-3; D perhaps matches TRBD1 (5 bases). There are 13 residues in the CDR3. Trimming removed 8 bases at V and 3 bases at J, with 13 bases between. Germline V gene data show CDR1 as ENHRY and CDR2 as SYGVKD. The CDR3: CAIRTQGDTEAFF. CDR3 sequence (DNA): TGTGCCATCCGGACACAAGGTGACACTGAAGCTTTCTTT.

This clonotype was seen a handful of times. The chain links TRBV12-3 or TRBV12-4 to TRBJ2-1, with a weak D call TRBD2 (5 bases). V lost 5 bases and J 3 bases, leaving 14 bases between the germline ends. The CDR3 totals 15 residues. The CDR3 is CASSPQPAGYNEQFF. The CDR3 nucleotides read TGTGCCAGCAGTCCCCAACCGGCGGGCTACAATGAGCAGTTCTTC.

This clonotype was seen ten or more times. The chain couples TRBV4-1 to TRBJ1-2; tentatively, D is TRBD1 (5 bases). Germline CDR1 and CDR2: MGHRA and YSYEKL. Trimming left V 1 base short and J 7 bases short, with 16 bases between. The CDR3 totals 15 residues. The CDR3, as DNA: TGCGCCAGCAGCCAAGTCATTCCGGGGGACGGTGGCTACACCTTC. It translates to CASSQVIPGDGGYTF.

This sequence joins TRBV2 and TRBJ2-1, with D unresolved. CDR3 size: 16 residues. Germline loops: CDR1 SNHLY, CDR2 FYNNEI. V gave up 6 bases and J gave up 0 bases, with 15 bases separating them. Written as DNA, the CDR3 is TGTGCCAGCAGGAAAAGGACCGCCAGCTCCTACAATGAGCAGTTCTTC. It specifies CASRKRTASSYNEQFF.

This clonotype came up many times. The chain combines TRBV20-1 with TRBJ2-5, with 10 bases that match TRBD1. The germline CDR1 and CDR2 sequences are DFQATT and SNEGSKA (reference sequence). The V gene end was trimmed by 6 bases and the J gene end by 2 bases; junction bases not matched to a gene: 3. The CDR3 spans 13 residues. The CDR3 DNA follows: TGCAGTGCAAGGACAGGGGGGCAAGAGACCCAGTACTTC. Protein product: CSARTGGQETQYF.

This clonotype was recorded many times. The chain links TRBV28 to TRBJ2-2, with D perhaps being TRBD1 or TRBD2 (5 bases each). In germline, CDR1 is MDHEN, CDR2 SYDVKM. This CDR3 spans 14 amino acids. The V gene lost 5 bases and the J gene lost 6 bases, with 13 bases spanning the gap. CDR3 nucleotides: TGTGCCAGCAGTCCACCGGGGCATGCCGGGGAGCTGTTTTTT. Protein: CASSPPGHAGELFF.

The J gene is TRBJ1-3, the V gene TRBV12-3 or TRBV12-4, with D maybe TRBD1 (5 bases). The ends were cut back, 7 bases at V and 0 bases at J, with 22 bases in the middle. The CDR3 has 18 amino acids. The CDR3 spells CASILGGAGLGSGNTIYF. The DNA for the CDR3 is TGTGCCAGCATTCTTGGGGGAGCGGGGCTGGGCTCTGGAAACACCATATATTTT.

The chain carries TRBV6-1 and TRBJ2-7; TRBD2 matches 10 bases. Germline CDR1 and CDR2: MNHNS and SASEGT. The CDR3 runs 14 residues. J gave up 3 bases and V 2 bases, and 1 base lay outside the gene matches. The CDR3 nucleotides are TGTGCCAGCAGTGAAAGACTAGCGGGCTACGAGCAGTACTTC. Its protein product is CASSERLAGYEQYF.

This clonotype was recorded a few times. The gene calls are TRBV24-1 and TRBJ2-3, with D possibly being TRBD1 (6 bases). The CDR3 covers 13 residues. Germline values: CDR1 KGHDR, CDR2 SFDVKD. Deletions cut 5 bases from V and 5 bases from J, with 10 bases between. Here the CDR3 reads CATSGGRQDTQYF. The CDR3 DNA is TGTGCCACCAGTGGGGGGCGCCAAGATACGCAGTATTTT.

This clonotype has only a few counts. The CDR3 nucleotides are TGTGCCAGCAGTTTTCACCCTGGGTTAACAGATACGCAGTATTTT. This gives the protein CASSFHPGLTDTQYF. The chain carries TRBV27 and TRBJ2-3; the D is unclear. The CDR3 runs 15 residues. V dropped 3 bases and J dropped 3 bases, with 13 bases sitting between them. Germline assignment: CDR1 MNHEY and CDR2 SMNVEV (reference sequence).